This T cell receptor beta chain comes out of a study of T cells in Graves' hyperthyroidism and ophthalmopathy (dated by TCRdb to about 2019). About the study as a whole: Peripheral blood samples were taken at the time of initial diagnosis, prior to any treatment. For training and testing, the roughly 100 patients in the discovery cohort were randomly divided in a 7:3 ratio. Prospective prediction of ophthalmopathy was tested in an independent validation cohort consisting of fewer than 20 hyperthyroidism patients and 17 patients who later progressed to ophthalmopathy. Once sampling was done, hyperthyroidism patients were given methimazole at a starting dose of 30 mg daily, whereas ophthalmopathy patients were given high-dose intravenous methylprednisolone. The paper describes TCR Vbeta CDR3 sequencing of around 130 peripheral blood samples, made up of approximately 40 ophthalmopathy patients, 70 to 80 hyperthyroidism patients and 17 progressor patients. TCR V-J signatures able to tell the groups apart were searched for in a discovery cohort of 90 to 100 patients, of whom more than 40 had Graves' ophthalmopathy and about 60 had stable Graves' hyperthyroidism. The study also compared thyroid tissue and blood T-cell repertoires from several Graves' hyperthyroidism patients. Results and caveats for the whole study, not just this receptor: Sample size was not statistically predetermined, and blinding of investigators to group allocation was not performed. In validation, the model predicted progression to ophthalmopathy with 55% to 71% sensitivity and roughly 75% specificity, a median of about 6.7 months before onset. Blood samples also contained most of the expanded thyroid clonotypes (frequency above 0.001), which suggests that blood repertoires may reflect thyroid immune responses. A model built on a 13 V-J signature distinguished ophthalmopathy from stable hyperthyroidism, reaching about 88% sensitivity and approximately 81% specificity in cross-validation and 80%/75% in testing.

This clonotype came up many times. The antigen it binds to is not known. Base qualities are missing; no much larger clone stands one base away. The TCR beta CDR3 regions were amplified from RNA transcripts. A first-round RT-PCR of the TCR CDR3 used the HTBI primer set with the Qiagen OneStep RT-PCR kit. The libraries were constructed in a second round of multiplex PCR and then size-selected and purified. Paired-end sequencing of the libraries was performed with 100 bp reads on an Illumina HiSeq2000. From the authors' description of their analysis: Raw data were processed with SOAPnuke, discarding reads with adapters, uncalled bases, mean Phred below 15, or no exact constant-primer or identifier match. High-quality paired reads were merged with COPE v1.2.5, and unique nucleotide sequences were defined as clonotypes. Clonotypes were aligned to IMGT TRBV, TRBD and TRBJ reference segments using MiTCR v1.1. Analysis was restricted to V-J combinations with a frequency above 0.0001, which covered about 99% of repertoires. The TCS score was defined as the ratio of F50 (clonal expansion) to E x V (chaos), calculated using BLOSUM62-based TCRdist between CDR3 peptides within each V-J. Welch's t-statistics and random forest reduced 450 to 600 V-J features to 10 to 15, which were used in a naive Bayes classifier (R e1071). TCRdb reran the public reads through fastp at Q25 and MiXCR, keeping productive beta chains. One record per CDR3 amino acid sequence lists the most common genes and DNA. TCRdb's processing, not the study's, gives the V and J calls here. The sample yields a few hundred thousand distinct CDR3 sequences; just under 15% were counted once. The top ten constitute 30% to 35% of the sample.

A patient counted as having stable Graves' hyperthyroidism if no progression to ophthalmopathy occurred over 18 months of follow-up. Hyperthyroidism patients were newly diagnosed, had a disease duration of under 2 months, and were aged 18 to 65 years. The study excluded patients with uncontrolled infections, other autoimmune diseases, pregnancy or lactation. Clinical symptoms, serum thyroxine and TRAb, thyroid ultrasound, and orbital computed tomography formed the basis for the diagnoses. Ficoll-Paque density gradient centrifugation was used to isolate PBMCs from approximately 10 ml of fresh peripheral blood. Trizol reagent was used to extract total RNA, and RNA quality was then checked on an Agilent 2100 Bioanalyzer. CDR1 is given as SEHNR and CDR2 as FQNEAQ, both from the germline V gene (reference sequence). V drops 5 bases and J drops 1 base, leaving 8 bases in between. From its cysteine to its phenylalanine, the CDR3 spans 13 amino acids. Of the read, only the CDR3 DNA is kept; its 39 bases are in frame from base 1.

The rearrangement combines TRBV7-9 with TRBJ1-1; TRBD1 is perhaps the D gene, given 5 matching bases. This receptor was obtained from a woman in her 30s with Graves' hyperthyroidism. The sequenced material came from blood. CDR3 protein: CASSDDRNTEAFF. The nucleotides are TGTGCCAGCAGCGACGACAGGAACACTGAAGCTTTCTTT.